The 28 T cell receptor beta chains below come from one sample, sequenced in a study of blood T cell repertoires in COVID-19 (dated by TCRdb to 2018 to 2021). Libraries were built with the immunoSEQ multiplex PCR assay. TCRdb carries this immuneACCESS record with in-frame sequences only. Its versions omit some clonotypes, under half of them owing to an unresolved V gene in the studies checked, with the rest unexplained. This sample holds 200,000 or so clones; roughly four fifths were observed only once. The ten largest clones represent 13% to 15% of the sample. Input material: peripheral blood. The origin of the receptors is a man aged 25-45 years with active or convalescent COVID-19.

The rearrangement uses TRBV13 and TRBJ2-1; 11 bases fit TRBD2. In germline, CDR1 is PRHDT, CDR2 FYEKMQ (reference sequence). V dropped 3 bases and J dropped 15; count of bases not matched to a gene: 13. The length of the CDR3 is 15 residues. This CDR3 reads CASSLKAGTSGALFF. CDR3 nucleotides: TGTGCCAGCAGCTTGAAAGCCGGGACTAGCGGTGCGTTGTTCTTC.

The genes are TRBV2 and TRBJ2-5; 9 bases agree with TRBD1. Germline V lookup: CDR1 SNHLY, CDR2 FYNNEI. The CDR3 runs to 14 residues. V trimming: 7 bases; J trimming: 4 bases; junction bases outside the gene matches: 7. The CDR3 region is CASTRRTGAETQYF. CDR3 bases: TGTGCCAGCACTCGCCGGACAGGGGCAGAGACCCAGTACTTC.

In its sample, this clone was seen a few times. This chain links TRBV28 with TRBJ1-2; 7 bases align to TRBD1. Germline trimming cut 7 bases from V and 5 bases from J; bases unmatched to any gene: 16. CDR3 length equals 16 residues. Per the germline V gene, CDR1 is MDHEN and CDR2 is SYDVKM. The CDR3 sequence is CASIWTGLNLGYGYTF. CDR3 bases: TGTGCCAGCATCTGGACAGGCCTCAATCTGGGATATGGCTACACCTTC.

The chain couples TRBV19 to TRBJ1-5, with 7 bases that match TRBD1. The CDR3 runs 14 residues. The J segment lost 1 base and the V segment lost 7 bases, leaving 4 bases of the junction unmatched. Germline-derived CDR1 and CDR2 are LNHDA and SQIVND (reference sequence). The CDR3, as DNA: TGTGCCAGTAACGTACAGGGGAGCAATCAGCCCCAGCATTTT. Encoded protein: CASNVQGSNQPQHF.

The rearrangement joins TRBV7-8 to TRBJ2-3, with a weak D call TRBD1 (6 bases). Germline CDR1 SGHVS, CDR2 FQNEAQ. V was clipped by 7 bases and J by 3 bases, with 11 bases between them. The CDR3 consists of 13 residues. The CDR3 loop reads CASTRGGTDTQYF. DNA of the CDR3: TGTGCCAGCACTAGAGGGGGAACAGATACGCAGTATTTT.

J is TRBJ1-1 and V is TRBV5-1; 7 bases are shared with TRBD1. V was pared by 0 bases and J by 9 bases, with 8 bases of the junction left unmatched. Germline CDR1 SGHRS, CDR2 YFSETQ. The CDR3 is 14 amino acids. Here the CDR3 DNA reads TGCGCCAGCAGCTTGGCTAGGGACAGTACTAAAGCTTTCTTT. Its protein product is CASSLARDSTKAFF.

The chain joins TRBV7-8 to TRBJ1-2; perhaps TRBD1 as D (6 bases). The germline V and J ends were trimmed by 5 bases and 4 bases, with 14 bases remaining between them. CDR3 size: 14 residues. The germline V gene encodes CDR1 SGHVS and CDR2 FQNEAQ. This CDR3 is CASSQMQGTYGYTF. CDR3 nucleotides: TGTGCCAGCAGCCAAATGCAGGGGACCTATGGCTACACCTTC.

The V call is TRBV5-1, the J call TRBJ1-3; tentative D call: TRBD1 (5 bases). V was trimmed by 0 bases and J by 0 bases, leaving 16 bases between them. The germline CDR1 and CDR2 sequences are SGHRS and YFSETQ. This CDR3 is 18 amino acids long. CDR3 in amino acids: CASSLDPGGAASGNTIYF. Written as DNA, the CDR3 is TGCGCCAGCAGCTTGGATCCGGGGGGAGCAGCCTCTGGAAACACCATATATTTT. The variable domain in full, completed from reference TRBV5-1 and TRBJ1-3, reads KAGVTQTPRYLIKTRGQQVTLSCSPISGHRSVSWYQQTPGQGLQFLFEYFSETQRNKGNFPGRFSGRQFSNSRSEMNVSTLELGDSALYLCASSLDPGGAASGNTIYFGEGSWLTVV.

This chain connects TRBV2 to TRBJ2-3; 13 bases fit TRBD2. The V segment lost 6 bases and the J segment 7 bases; nucleotides outside the gene matches: 4. Germline assignment: CDR1 SNHLY and CDR2 FYNNEI. This CDR3 comprises 14 residues. CDR3 sequence: CASRGLAGLNTQYF. The DNA of the CDR3 is TGTGCCAGCAGGGGACTAGCGGGACTGAATACGCAGTATTTT. Full variable domain (outside the CDR3, taken from reference TRBV2 and TRBJ2-3): EPEVTQTPSHQVTQMGQEVILRCVPISNHLYFYWYRQILGQKVEFLVSFYNNEISEKSEIFDDQFSVERPDGSNFTLKIRSTKLEDSAMYFCASRGLAGLNTQYFGPGTRLTVL.

Notes on this clone: Other DNA sequences of this sample code for an identical CDR3. This sequence joins TRBV6-5 and TRBJ1-1; 8 bases agree with TRBD1. The CDR3 consists of 14 residues. J lost 0 bases, V lost 4 bases, and 1 base had no gene match. CDR1 and CDR2 from the germline V gene are MNHEY and SVGAGI. CDR3 sequence reads: CASSSGQVNTEAFF. The DNA of the CDR3 is TGTGCCAGCAGTTCGGGACAGGTGAACACTGAAGCTTTCTTT.

The chain couples TRBV6-4 to TRBJ1-6; unclear D gene. Trimming removed 0 bases from V and 5 bases from J, with 5 bases in between. Per the germline V gene, CDR1 is MRHNA and CDR2 is SNTAGT. This CDR3 has 14 amino acids. CDR3 bases: TGTGCCAGCAGTGACTCGACAAATAATTCACCCCTCCACTTT. It translates to CASSDSTNNSPLHF.

The chain joins TRBV11-3 to TRBJ2-7; 8 bases are a match to TRBD2. The CDR3 contains 14 residues. Germline trimming cut 7 bases from V and 0 bases from J; bases unmatched to any gene: 5. Germline assignment: CDR1 SGHNT and CDR2 YENEEA. CDR3 nucleotides: TGTGCCAGCACCTCGGGAGGGGCCTCCTACGAGCAGTACTTC. This translates into CASTSGGASYEQYF.

The chain links TRBV9 to TRBJ2-1, with TRBD2 matching 9 bases. This CDR3 spans 16 amino acids. CDR1 and CDR2 from the germline V gene are SGDLS and YYNGEE. Losses at the gene ends were 0 bases for V and 2 bases for J; bases not matched to a gene: 3. The CDR3, as DNA: TGTGCCAGCAGCGTAGTGGGCGGGGGGGCCTACAATGAGCAGTTCTTC. Protein product: CASSVVGGGAYNEQFF.

The chain uses TRBV6-5 and TRBJ2-6, with D tentatively TRBD2 (5 bases). The CDR3 covers 16 residues. From germline, CDR1 is MNHEY and CDR2 SVGAGI. Trimming pared 4 bases from V and 2 bases from J, leaving 12 bases between. CDR3 region: CASSLTTGTGANVLTF. The CDR3 nucleotides read TGTGCCAGCAGTTTAACCACGGGGACTGGGGCCAACGTCCTGACTTTC.

The chain is built from TRBV10-3 and TRBJ1-5; TRBD1 matches at 9 bases. With 10 bases clipped from V and 3 bases from J, the junction kept 10 bases outside the gene matches. CDR3 size: 15 residues. Germline CDR1 and CDR2: ENHRY and SYGVKD. CDR3 loop: CATEGGQGPNQPQHF. The CDR3 nucleotides are TGTGCCACCGAAGGGGGACAGGGCCCCAATCAGCCCCAGCATTTT.

This rearrangement joins TRBV5-5 to TRBJ2-5, with TRBD1 identical over 7 bases. CDR3 length equals 15 residues. Germline V gene lookup returns CDR1 SGHKS and CDR2 YYEKEE (reference sequence). The ends lost 2 bases at V and 0 bases at J; junction bases unmatched: 4. CDR3 DNA sequence: TGTGCCAGCAGCTTTCGACAGGGCTACCAAGAGACCCAGTACTTC. It encodes CASSFRQGYQETQYF.

The J gene is TRBJ2-7, the V gene TRBV29-1; TRBD2 matches 7 bases. Looked up from germline, CDR1 is SQVTM and CDR2 is ANQGSEA. Trimming took 6 bases from V and 6 from J; bases not matched to a gene: 8. The CDR3 covers 12 residues. The DNA for the CDR3 is TGCAGCGTCCCCGGCGGGGGTCCCGAGCAGTACTTC. This encodes CSVPGGGPEQYF.

The rearrangement joins TRBV5-1 to TRBJ1-1, with 7 bases that match TRBD1. V shed 2 bases, J shed 0 bases, and the junction held 7 bases outside the gene matches. The V gene's germline CDR1 is SGHRS and CDR2 YFSETQ. CDR3 length equals 16 residues. The DNA for the CDR3 is TGCGCCAGCAGCTTATCAGGGACAGCAGTGAACACTGAAGCTTTCTTT. It translates to CASSLSGTAVNTEAFF.

This sequence joins TRBV5-6 and TRBJ2-3; TRBD2 aligns across 9 bases. The V gene's germline CDR1 is SGHDT and CDR2 YYEEEE. This CDR3 has 15 residues. Unmatched junction bases numbered 7, after V lost 6 bases and J lost 2 bases. The DNA of the CDR3 is TGTGCCAGCATCGCAGCGGGGGGCTCCACAGATACGCAGTATTTT. It codes for CASIAAGGSTDTQYF.

This clone was picked up a small number of times. The chain couples TRBV7-3 to TRBJ2-2; D remains unclear. CDR3 length equals 12 residues. Trimming shortened V by 5 bases and J by 7 bases, and 8 bases separated the two germline ends. CDR1 and CDR2 (germline): SGHTA, FQGTGA. CDR3 sequence reads: CASSPHDGELFF. The CDR3 DNA sequence: TGTGCCAGCAGCCCACACGACGGGGAGCTGTTTTTT.

This rearrangement joins TRBV5-1 to TRBJ2-2; D gene uncertain. The germline gives CDR1 SGHRS, CDR2 YFSETQ. The ends were cut back, 2 bases at V and 3 bases at J, with 5 bases in the middle. The CDR3 has 13 residues. CDR3: CASSFTHTGELFF. CDR3 nucleotides: TGCGCCAGCAGCTTTACTCACACCGGGGAGCTGTTTTTT.

The rearrangement links TRBV2 to TRBJ1-3; D is perhaps TRBD1 (6 bases). Germline assignment: CDR1 SNHLY and CDR2 FYNNEI. V dropped 6 bases and J dropped 7 bases, with 31 bases sitting between them. The CDR3 runs 19 residues. CDR3 loop: CASSATGPDRPIGFNTIYF. Written as DNA, the CDR3 is TGTGCCAGCAGCGCCACTGGCCCTGACAGGCCTATTGGGTTCAACACCATATATTTT.

CDR3 in amino acids: CASSEYSQGGNSPLHF. The DNA of the CDR3 is TGTGCCAGCAGTGAATATTCGCAGGGTGGGAATTCACCCCTCCACTTT. The chain links TRBV25-1 to TRBJ1-6; possibly TRBD1 for D (5 bases). The CDR3 has 16 residues. Trimming removed 0 bases at V and 7 bases at J, with 13 bases between. Germline lookup yields CDR1 MGHDK and CDR2 SYGVNS.

This chain joins TRBV30 and TRBJ1-4; no clear D. This CDR3 has 13 amino acids. Trimming removed 0 bases from V and 6 bases from J, with 8 bases in between. Germline CDR1 is GTSNPN and CDR2 is SVGIG (reference sequence). The CDR3 sequence is CAWSVNRYEKLFF. The DNA for the CDR3 is TGTGCCTGGAGTGTCAACAGATATGAAAAACTGTTTTTT. Variable domain in full (rest from reference TRBV30 and TRBJ1-4): SQTIHQWPATLVQPVGSPLSLECTVEGTSNPNLYWYRQAAGRGLQLLFYSVGIGQISSEVPQNLSASRPQDRQFILSSKKLLLSDSGFYLCAWSVNRYEKLFFGSGTQLSVL.

The rearrangement joins TRBV7-8 to TRBJ1-4; TRBD1 is a possible D gene (6 bases). Germline V gives CDR1 SGHVS, CDR2 FQNEAQ. Trimming shortened V by 2 bases and J by 8 bases, and 9 bases separated the two germline ends. The CDR3 has 13 amino acids. The CDR3 region has the DNA TGTGCCAGCAGCTTAATAAGGGGGGAAAAACTGTTTTTT. Translation: CASSLIRGEKLFF.

The rearrangement joins TRBV7-3 to TRBJ1-1; a weak D match, TRBD1 (6 bases). The V end was cut by 1 base, the J end by 11 bases, with 11 bases between. This CDR3 is 12 amino acids long. CDR1 and CDR2 from the germline V gene are SGHTA and FQGTGA. The CDR3 loop reads CASSLMGAGAFF. The DNA of the CDR3 is TGTGCCAGCAGCTTAATGGGGGCAGGTGCTTTCTTT.

The chain recombines TRBV28 with TRBJ1-6; 11 positions match TRBD1. The CDR3 totals 15 residues. In germline, CDR1 is MDHEN, CDR2 SYDVKM. The trim removed 2 bases at V and 11 bases at J, leaving 5 bases unmatched. This CDR3 is CASSLGQGAWTPLHF. The CDR3 nucleotides are TGTGCCAGCAGTTTAGGACAGGGGGCTTGGACACCCCTCCACTTT.

This chain joins TRBV21-1 and TRBJ1-3. TRBV21-1 is a listed pseudogene. The CDR3 length is 15 residues. The DNA of the CDR3 is TGTGCCAGCAGCAAAGACGGTGGCAGCGAACCGTCCATATATTTT. It specifies CASSKDGGSEPSIYF.